A single TCR beta chain is shown here with its context. Exclusions: uncontrolled infection, other autoimmune disease, pregnancy, lactation. Used for diagnoses were clinical symptoms, serum thyroxine and TRAb, thyroid ultrasound and orbital computed tomography. Germline CDR1 reads MDHEN; CDR2 reads SYDVKM. The CDR3 consists of 15 residues. The ends were cut back, 4 bases at V and 4 bases at J, with 16 bases in the middle. This record belongs to a study of T cells in Graves' hyperthyroidism and ophthalmopathy. Using RNA transcripts as the source, TCR beta CDR3 regions were amplified. The HTBI set primed first-round TCR CDR3 RT-PCR. TCRdb recomputed calls from the multiplex PCR reads with MiXCR, one row per CDR3 protein. The sample contains 300,000 to 450,000 distinct CDR3 sequences, more than 11% of which appear only once.

This receptor was obtained from a woman aged 60-75 years with Graves' hyperthyroidism. The V and J genes are TRBV28 and TRBJ2-5, with a possible D match to TRBD2 (6 bases). The source material was blood. CDR3 coding DNA: TGTGCCAGCAGTTATAAACTAGCCGGCGGAGAGACCCAGTACTTC. This translates into CASSYKLAGGETQYF.